The 2 T cell receptor beta chains below come from one sample, sequenced in a study of blood T cell repertoires in COVID-19. The protocol was immunoSEQ multiplex PCR, while the TCRdb copy is restricted to in-frame clones and leaves out a portion. The table has about 340,000 clones, 70% to 90% seen once; the top ten hold 7.1%. The sequencing sample was made of peripheral blood. The receptors were gathered from a woman aged 55-70 years with COVID-19, enrolled during active disease.

The chain combines TRBV5-6 with TRBJ2-1, with 8 bases that match TRBD1. Germline V lookup: CDR1 SGHDT, CDR2 YYEEEE. This CDR3 is built from 14 residues. With 0 bases clipped from V and 10 bases from J, the junction kept 6 bases outside the gene matches. The DNA of the CDR3 is TGTGCCAGCAGCTTGGGGGACAGGCTTTGGGAGCAGTTCTTC. Translating gives CASSLGDRLWEQFF. The full variable domain, its missing parts supplied by reference TRBV5-6 and TRBJ2-1, is DAGVTQSPTHLIKTRGQQVTLRCSPKSGHDTVSWYQQALGQGPQFIFQYYEEEERQRGNFPDRFSGHQFPNYSSELNVNALLLGDSALYLCASSLGDRLWEQFFGPGTRLTVL.

The J gene is TRBJ1-2, the V gene TRBV13; no reliable D call. The CDR3 consists of 16 residues. Trimming took off 1 base at V and 3 bases at J, with 15 bases between the two ends. Germline V CDR1 and CDR2: PRHDT, FYEKMQ (reference sequence). CDR3 loop: CASSLVWAPKDYGYTF. The DNA of the CDR3 is TGTGCCAGCAGCTTAGTGTGGGCCCCAAAGGACTATGGCTACACCTTC.